Presented here are 32 T cell receptor beta chains from one specimen sequenced in a study of cytomegalovirus exposure and HLA in healthy donors. In the PCR, 60 Vbeta and 13 Jbeta primers were used. TCRdb's table, derived via immunoSEQ multiplex PCR, lists solely in-frame clones and lacks some. Of 200,000 to 250,000 clones in the sample, 70% to 85% were seen once. The sequenced sample consisted of PBMCs. These TCRs come from a woman aged 40 to 50 in good health and CMV-seronegative.

The CDR3 DNA reads TGTGCCAGCAGTGACGCGGGGTTGGAGACCCAGTACTTC. Amino acid sequence: CASSDAGLETQYF. This sequence joins TRBV5-6 and TRBJ2-5; D might be TRBD2 (6 bases). From germline, CDR1 is SGHDT and CDR2 YYEEEE. Trimming shortened V by 5 bases and J by 5 bases, and 13 bases separated the two germline ends. This CDR3 has 13 amino acids.

Details on this clone: Other nucleotide sequences in the sample specify the same CDR3. V gene TRBV5-6 combines with J gene TRBJ1-2; no definite D call. V dropped 0 bases and J dropped 7 bases, with 10 bases sitting between them. CDR1 and CDR2 (germline): SGHDT, YYEEEE. This CDR3 has 13 amino acids. The CDR3 coding sequence is TGTGCCAGCAGCTTGGCCGGAGGTGGTGGCTACACCTTC. Translated, it gives CASSLAGGGGYTF.

The genes are TRBV18 and TRBJ2-1; weak D call: TRBD1 (7 bases). The CDR3 extends over 15 amino acids. V was trimmed by 3 bases and J by 3 bases, leaving 12 bases between them. Germline CDR1 and CDR2: KGHSH and LQKENI. DNA for the CDR3: TGTGCCAGCTCACCGTCCAGGGGGGACTACAATGAGCAGTTCTTC. It encodes CASSPSRGDYNEQFF.

The chain is built from TRBV19 and TRBJ1-1; D remains ambiguous. The CDR3 sequence is 15 residues long. Germline loops: CDR1 LNHDA, CDR2 SQIVND (reference sequence). Trimming stripped 3 bases from V and 2 bases from J, with 13 bases between. CDR3 DNA: TGTGCCAGTAGTATCCGCTCCCCAGATAACACTGAAGCTTTCTTT. As protein: CASSIRSPDNTEAFF.

CDR3 in amino acids: CASSLQGPNYGYTF. CDR3 coding DNA: TGTGCCAGCAGCTTGCAGGGGCCTAACTATGGCTACACCTTC. V gene TRBV5-4 combines with J gene TRBJ1-2; TRBD1 is a possible D gene (6 bases). V lost 1 base and J lost 0, with 7 bases in between. This CDR3 spans 14 amino acids. Germline assignment: CDR1 SGHNT and CDR2 YYREEE (reference sequence). The full variable domain, in which reference TRBV5-4 and TRBJ1-2 provide the parts outside the CDR3, is ETGVTQSPTHLIKTRGQQVTLRCSSQSGHNTVSWYQQALGQGPQFIFQYYREEENGRGNFPPRFSGLQFPNYSSELNVNALELDDSALYLCASSLQGPNYGYTFGSGTRLTVV.

This chain joins TRBV5-6 and TRBJ1-5; D possibly corresponds to TRBD1 (5 bases). Germline CDR1 and CDR2: SGHDT and YYEEEE. V was cut by 0 bases and J by 7 bases, with 5 bases left in between. There are 12 residues in the CDR3. The CDR3 here is CASSLEGQPQHF. The CDR3 coding sequence is TGTGCCAGCAGCTTGGAGGGGCAGCCCCAGCATTTT.

This sequence joins TRBV18 and TRBJ2-3; 8 bases are a match to TRBD1. CDR1 and CDR2 (germline): KGHSH, LQKENI. V dropped 3 bases and J dropped 4; count of bases not matched to a gene: 9. The CDR3 runs to 16 residues. The CDR3 region is CASSPRSVQGADTQYF. CDR3 DNA sequence: TGTGCCAGCTCACCCCGATCCGTACAGGGGGCAGATACGCAGTATTTT.

This clone has only a few counts. The chain couples TRBV2 to TRBJ2-7; a possible D gene is TRBD2 (5 bases). Germline V gene lookup returns CDR1 SNHLY and CDR2 FYNNEI. This CDR3 has 14 residues. Trimming pared 7 bases from V and 3 bases from J, leaving 16 bases between. In nucleotides, the CDR3 is TGTGCCAGCACGGGGTTAGGCCTCGTCTACGAGCAGTACTTC. Residues: CASTGLGLVYEQYF. The variable domain in full, completed from reference TRBV2 and TRBJ2-7, reads EPEVTQTPSHQVTQMGQEVILRCVPISNHLYFYWYRQILGQKVEFLVSFYNNEISEKSEIFDDQFSVERPDGSNFTLKIRSTKLEDSAMYFCASTGLGLVYEQYFGPGTRLTVT.

The V gene is TRBV18, the J gene TRBJ2-7; 7 bases match TRBD2. CDR3 length: 12 residues. Germline lookup yields CDR1 KGHSH and CDR2 LQKENI. Trimming cost V 2 bases and J 5 bases; bases outside gene matches: 0. DNA of the CDR3: TGTGCCAGCTCACCAGGGGGGGACGAGCAGTACTTC. Translating gives CASSPGGDEQYF.

The chain employs TRBV6-6 and TRBJ2-5; the D gene is possibly TRBD2 (5 bases). Trimming left V 2 bases short and J 5 bases short, with 9 bases between. The CDR3 sequence is 13 residues long. Germline V CDR1 and CDR2: MNHNY, SVGAGI (reference sequence). The CDR3 loop is CASSYIGGETQYF. CDR3 coding DNA: TGTGCCAGCAGTTACATAGGCGGGGAGACCCAGTACTTC.

The chain has TRBV2 and TRBJ2-5; D is unresolved. TRBJ2-7 explains the end of the DNA better; the J call may be wrong. Per the germline V gene, CDR1 is SNHLY and CDR2 is FYNNEI. The CDR3 is 12 amino acids. CDR3 amino acids: CASGNSDYEQYF. CDR3 DNA: TGTGCCAGCGGGAACTCCGACTACGAGCAGTACTTC.

This clone was found a few times. The rearrangement links TRBV5-6 to TRBJ2-3; D is ambiguous. The germline gives CDR1 SGHDT, CDR2 YYEEEE. The CDR3 length is 15 residues. V dropped 0 bases and J dropped 1 base, with 9 bases sitting between them. The DNA of the CDR3 is TGTGCCAGCAGCTTGGTACGGGTTCGCACAGATACGCAGTATTTT. The encoded protein is CASSLVRVRTDTQYF.

The rearrangement links TRBV4-2 to TRBJ1-4; the D gene is possibly TRBD1 (6 bases). The CDR3 contains 14 residues. The V end lost 4 bases, the J end lost 5 bases, and 11 bases lay between the germline ends. The germline V gene encodes CDR1 LGHNA and CDR2 YNFKEQ. CDR3 nucleotides: TGTGCCAGCAGCCGCGCCGGGACAAATGAAAAACTGTTTTTT. It is translated as CASSRAGTNEKLFF.

The chain is built from TRBV7-6 and TRBJ2-3, with 9 bases matching TRBD2. Germline V CDR1 and CDR2: SGHVS, FNYEAQ. CDR3 size: 17 residues. The V segment lost 4 bases and the J segment 2 bases; nucleotides outside the gene matches: 10. For the CDR3, the DNA is TGTGCCAGCAGCTCCCTCGGGCGGGGGGGAATCACAGATACGCAGTATTTT. As protein: CASSSLGRGGITDTQYF.

This rearrangement joins TRBV5-6 to TRBJ1-2; tentative D call: TRBD1 (5 bases). The germline V gene encodes CDR1 SGHDT and CDR2 YYEEEE. The V and J ends lost 0 bases and 0 bases respectively, with 12 bases between them. This CDR3 spans 16 amino acids. The CDR3 DNA sequence: TGTGCCAGCAGCTTGGTCGCCGGGGGTTCTAACTATGGCTACACCTTC. Translated, it gives CASSLVAGGSNYGYTF. The full variable domain, completed using reference TRBV5-6 and TRBJ1-2, is DAGVTQSPTHLIKTRGQQVTLRCSPKSGHDTVSWYQQALGQGPQFIFQYYEEEERQRGNFPDRFSGHQFPNYSSELNVNALLLGDSALYLCASSLVAGGSNYGYTFGSGTRLTVV.

The CDR3 here is CASSIGAFFSPLHF. In DNA, the CDR3 is TGTGCCAGTAGTATAGGCGCTTTTTTTTCACCCCTCCACTTT. This rearrangement joins TRBV19 to TRBJ1-6; the D is unclear. The ends were cut back, 1 base at V and 9 bases at J, with 10 bases in the middle. This CDR3 is built from 14 residues. The V gene's germline CDR1 is LNHDA and CDR2 SQIVND (reference sequence).

The chain links TRBV5-1 to TRBJ2-1, with D perhaps matching TRBD1 (6 bases). CDR1 is SGHRS and CDR2 is YFSETQ in the germline V gene. V was trimmed by 2 bases and J by 6 bases, leaving 9 bases between them. The CDR3 contains 13 residues. CDR3 nucleotide sequence: TGCGCCAGCAGCTTCGGACAGAGCAATGAGCAGTTCTTC. This gives the protein CASSFGQSNEQFF. Based on the CDR3 plus reference TRBV5-1 and TRBJ2-1, the full variable domain is KAGVTQTPRYLIKTRGQQVTLSCSPISGHRSVSWYQQTPGQGLQFLFEYFSETQRNKGNFPGRFSGRQFSNSRSEMNVSTLELGDSALYLCASSFGQSNEQFFGPGTRLTVL.

The V and J genes are TRBV11-2 and TRBJ2-1; TRBD2 matches 10 bases. Germline loops: CDR1 SGHAT, CDR2 FQNNGV. J gave up 9 bases and V 3 bases, and 11 bases lay outside the gene matches. This CDR3 is 16 amino acids long. CDR3 loop: CASSFGIAGGRGEQFF. The DNA of the CDR3 is TGTGCCAGCAGCTTCGGAATAGCGGGGGGCCGGGGTGAGCAGTTCTTC.

The chain has TRBV18 and TRBJ1-1, with 9 positions matching TRBD1. The ends lost 3 bases at V and 10 bases at J; junction bases unmatched: 9. Germline V gene sequence: CDR1 KGHSH, CDR2 LQKENI. The CDR3 runs to 14 residues. The CDR3 here is CASSPEGDREGAFF. The CDR3 nucleotides read TGTGCCAGCTCACCCGAGGGGGACAGGGAGGGAGCTTTCTTT. Together with reference TRBV18 and TRBJ1-1, the CDR3 gives the full variable domain: NAGVMQNPRHLVRRRGQEARLRCSPMKGHSHVYWYRQLPEEGLKFMVYLQKENIIDESGMPKERFSAEFPKEGPSILRIQQVVRGDSAAYFCASSPEGDREGAFFGQGTRLTVV.

The chain joins TRBV19 to TRBJ1-5; a weak D match, TRBD1 (6 bases). The CDR3 runs 17 residues. Germline V gene data show CDR1 as LNHDA and CDR2 as SQIVND (reference sequence). V was shortened by 3 bases and J by 4 bases, with 19 bases between the two germline ends. The CDR3 DNA sequence: TGTGCCAGTAGTATTATCCGGGACACAATTAGAAATCAGCCCCAGCATTTT. Protein: CASSIIRDTIRNQPQHF. Full variable domain (rest looked up from reference TRBV19 and TRBJ1-5): DGGITQSPKYLFRKEGQNVTLSCEQNLNHDAMYWYRQDPGQGLRLIYYSQIVNDFQKGDIAEGYSVSREKKESFPLTVTSAQKNPTAFYLCASSIIRDTIRNQPQHFGDGTRLSIL.

The gene calls are TRBV19 and TRBJ1-2; D perhaps matches TRBD1 (5 bases). V lost 1 base to trimming and J lost 6 bases, with 9 bases between them. The CDR3 spans 13 residues. In germline, CDR1 is LNHDA, CDR2 SQIVND (reference sequence). The CDR3, as DNA: TGTGCCAGTAGTATAGCAGGGATCGATGGCTACACCTTC. Protein: CASSIAGIDGYTF.

The chain couples TRBV28 to TRBJ1-1, with D possibly TRBD1 on 6 matching bases. Germline assignment: CDR1 MDHEN and CDR2 SYDVKM. Trimming shortened V by 8 bases and J by 0 bases, and 10 bases separated the two germline ends. The CDR3 sequence is 13 residues long. The CDR3 sequence: CASQGHLNTEAFF. The CDR3 DNA follows: TGTGCCAGCCAGGGACACCTGAACACTGAAGCTTTCTTT.

This chain links TRBV7-6 with TRBJ2-1, with no clear D. This CDR3 is 14 amino acids long. Trimming stripped 3 bases from V and 2 bases from J, with 8 bases between. Germline CDR1 reads SGHVS; CDR2 reads FNYEAQ. CDR3 sequence (DNA): TGTGCCAGCAGCTTTACCGACACCTACAATGAGCAGTTCTTC. Its protein is CASSFTDTYNEQFF.

The rearrangement joins TRBV7-2 to TRBJ1-5, with 8 bases that match TRBD1. The CDR3 totals 15 residues. Germline V gene sequence: CDR1 SGHTA, CDR2 FQGNSA. The trim removed 4 bases at V and 2 bases at J, leaving 4 bases unmatched. This chain's CDR3 is CASSSTGVGNQPQHF. CDR3 nucleotide sequence: TGTGCCAGCAGCTCGACAGGGGTTGGCAATCAGCCCCAGCATTTT. Drawing the rest from reference TRBV7-2 and TRBJ1-5, the complete variable domain is GAGVSQSPSNKVTEKGKDVELRCDPISGHTALYWYRQSLGQGLEFLIYFQGNSAPDKSGLPSDRFSAERTGGSVSTLTIQRTQQEDSAVYLCASSSTGVGNQPQHFGDGTRLSIL.

V and J are TRBV20-1 and TRBJ2-3, with D tentatively TRBD1 (5 bases). The CDR3 is made up of 11 amino acids. Looked up from germline, CDR1 is DFQATT and CDR2 is SNEGSKA (reference sequence). Trimming left V 5 bases short and J 3 bases short, with 6 bases between. The CDR3 is CSAAGTDTQYF. DNA for the CDR3: TGCAGTGCTGCAGGGACAGATACGCAGTATTTT.

The chain joins TRBV5-4 to TRBJ2-5, with 8 bases fitting TRBD2. CDR3 length: 16 residues. Losses at the gene ends were 1 base for V and 6 bases for J; bases not matched to a gene: 11. Germline loops: CDR1 SGHNT, CDR2 YYREEE (reference sequence). The CDR3 bases are TGTGCCAGCAGCTTGAATCCGGCTAGCGGGTCAAAGACCCAGTACTTC. It yields the protein CASSLNPASGSKTQYF.

The rearrangement joins TRBV15 to TRBJ1-5; no clear D gene. The CDR3 is 13 residues long. Germline lookup yields CDR1 LNHNV and CDR2 YYDKDF (reference sequence). V was pared by 0 bases and J by 7 bases, with 7 bases between. The CDR3 loop reads CATSRDRHQPQHF. DNA of the CDR3: TGTGCCACCAGCAGAGATCGACACCAGCCCCAGCATTTT.

The rearrangement links TRBV27 to TRBJ1-2; 7 nucleotides match TRBD1. The junction had 12 bases not matched to a gene; V was cut back by 8 bases and J by 6 bases. Per the germline V gene, CDR1 is MNHEY and CDR2 is SMNVEV (reference sequence). The CDR3 loop spans 14 amino acids. The CDR3 nucleotides are TGTGCCAGCCGACTCCTAGGGGGCACACATGGCTACACCTTC. Its translation is CASRLLGGTHGYTF.

The chain carries TRBV18 and TRBJ1-1; 7 nucleotides match TRBD1. With V trimmed by 5 bases and J by 4 bases, 13 bases remained unmatched. The CDR3 is made up of 16 amino acids. CDR1 and CDR2 from the germline V gene are KGHSH and LQKENI. The DNA for the CDR3 is TGTGCCAGCTCAGAAAACCCTAGGGGGCACGTCACTGAAGCTTTCTTT. Protein: CASSENPRGHVTEAFF.

The gene calls are TRBV5-1 and TRBJ2-1, with TRBD2 as a possible D gene (5 bases). Germline CDR1 reads SGHRS; CDR2 reads YFSETQ. V shed 4 bases and J shed 0 bases, with 14 bases lying between them. The CDR3 spans 16 residues. As DNA, the CDR3 is TGCGCCAGCAGCCAGCCCCTGGGGAGCTCCTACAATGAGCAGTTCTTC. It codes for CASSQPLGSSYNEQFF.

This sequence joins TRBV25-1 and TRBJ2-3; TRBD1 aligns across 9 bases. Germline values: CDR1 MGHDK, CDR2 SYGVNS. The V gene end was trimmed by 10 bases and the J gene end by 1 base; junction bases not matched to a gene: 3. The CDR3 consists of 13 residues. The CDR3 nucleotides are TGTGCCACACAGGGGGCCGGCACAGATACGCAGTATTTT. Its protein is CATQGAGTDTQYF.

The CDR3 region has the DNA TGTGCCAGTAGTACAAGGACTAATCAGCCCCAGCATTTT. This codes for CASSTRTNQPQHF. The rearrangement uses TRBV19 and TRBJ1-5; D unresolved. This CDR3 comprises 13 residues. Germline V gives CDR1 LNHDA, CDR2 SQIVND (reference sequence). V dropped 4 bases and J dropped 4 bases, with 8 bases sitting between them.